The 29 T cell receptor beta chains below come from one sample, sequenced in a study of T cell responses to AZD1222 COVID-19 vaccine. Profiled with immunoSEQ multiplex PCR; TCRdb holds only in-frame clones, not every one. The repertoire holds over 100,000 clones, with about 88% as singletons. The specimen was peripheral blood, collected on day 0 of AZD1222 vaccination. All receptors come from an adult in good health.

The chain uses TRBV7-2 and TRBJ2-7; 12 positions agree with TRBD1. This CDR3 is built from 15 residues. Germline-derived CDR1 and CDR2 are SGHTA and FQGNSA. Unmatched junction bases numbered 2, after V lost 0 bases and J lost 5 bases. CDR3 DNA sequence: TGTGCCAGCAGCTTAGCGGGGGACAGGGGGCACGAGCAGTACTTC. It is translated as CASSLAGDRGHEQYF. Full variable domain (missing parts from reference TRBV7-2 and TRBJ2-7): GAGVSQSPSNKVTEKGKDVELRCDPISGHTALYWYRQSLGQGLEFLIYFQGNSAPDKSGLPSDRFSAERTGGSVSTLTIQRTQQEDSAVYLCASSLAGDRGHEQYFGPGTRLTVT.

The chain has TRBV4-3 and TRBJ1-1; a possible D gene is TRBD1 (5 bases). The CDR3 has 19 residues. V was trimmed by 1 base and J by 1 base, leaving 22 bases between them. CDR1 is LGHNA and CDR2 is YSLEER in the germline V gene. CDR3 DNA sequence: TGCGCCAGCAGCCAAGCGCCTCTCGGGCGGGTGGGGGAGAACACTGAAGCTTTCTTT. Its translation: CASSQAPLGRVGENTEAFF.

The chain couples TRBV7-3 to TRBJ2-7; perhaps D is TRBD1 or TRBD2 (5 bases each). V was trimmed by 5 bases and J by 6 bases, leaving 17 bases between them. Germline V lookup: CDR1 SGHTA, CDR2 FQGTGA. This CDR3 is built from 14 residues. CDR3 sequence reads: CASSPGPLLSEQYF. The CDR3 nucleotides are TGTGCCAGCAGCCCGGGGCCCCTCCTAAGCGAGCAGTACTTC.

The chain recombines TRBV9 with TRBJ1-1, with D tentatively TRBD1 (6 bases). The V end was cut by 3 bases, the J end by 6 bases, with 12 bases between. In germline, CDR1 is SGDLS, CDR2 YYNGEE. CDR3 size: 13 residues. In DNA, the CDR3 is TGTGCCAGCAGCGCCGCGGGGGCATCTGAAGCTTTCTTT. This gives the protein CASSAAGASEAFF.

The count of this clone is one. The rearrangement uses TRBV18 and TRBJ1-2, with D hard to call. V was shortened by 1 base and J by 3 bases, with 12 bases between the two germline ends. This CDR3 is 15 amino acids long. The germline gives CDR1 KGHSH, CDR2 LQKENI. Here the CDR3 reads CASSPRFQAHYGYTF. The DNA for the CDR3 is TGTGCCAGCTCACCACGTTTCCAGGCCCACTATGGCTACACCTTC.

This rearrangement joins TRBV27 to TRBJ1-4; possible D gene TRBD1, 6 bases. CDR3 length: 16 residues. Germline loops: CDR1 MNHEY, CDR2 SMNVEV (reference sequence). Trimming shortened V by 4 bases and J by 7 bases, and 19 bases separated the two germline ends. The CDR3 DNA follows: TGTGCCAGCAGTTCTGACAGTAGGGGGAGGAGTGAAAAACTGTTTTTT. The encoded protein is CASSSDSRGRSEKLFF.

The rearrangement joins TRBV7-3 to TRBJ1-1, with D maybe TRBD1 (5 bases). V was pared by 2 bases and J by 8 bases, with 12 bases between. The CDR3 is made up of 13 amino acids. Germline lookup yields CDR1 SGHTA and CDR2 FQGTGA. This CDR3 is CASSLRPWGEAFF. Written as DNA, the CDR3 is TGTGCCAGCAGCTTACGCCCGTGGGGCGAAGCTTTCTTT.

The V gene is TRBV28, the J gene TRBJ1-5, with D unresolved. Germline-derived CDR1 and CDR2 are MDHEN and SYDVKM. V lost 2 bases and J 0 bases, leaving 14 bases between the germline ends. The CDR3 totals 17 residues. The CDR3 region has the DNA TGTGCCAGCAGTTTAAGCGTAGCCCGTAATAGCAATCAGCCCCAGCATTTT. It yields the protein CASSLSVARNSNQPQHF. Full variable domain (remainder filled in from reference TRBV28 and TRBJ1-5): DVKVTQSSRYLVKRTGEKVFLECVQDMDHENMFWYRQDPGLGLRLIYFSYDVKMKEKGDIPEGYSVSREKKERFSLILESASTNQTSMYLCASSLSVARNSNQPQHFGDGTRLSIL.

This chain uses TRBV5-6 with TRBJ1-3, with a weak D call TRBD1 (6 bases). The length of the CDR3 is 16 residues. Looked up from germline, CDR1 is SGHDT and CDR2 is YYEEEE. The germline V and J ends were trimmed by 5 bases and 0 bases, with 15 bases remaining between them. CDR3 nucleotides: TGTGCCAGCAGTCCTGTCAGGGGATTCTCTGGAAACACCATATATTTT. It codes for CASSPVRGFSGNTIYF.

The chain uses TRBV24-1 and TRBJ1-5, with a tentative D call TRBD1 (5 bases). V gave up 2 bases and J gave up 0 bases, with 10 bases separating them. Germline CDR1 and CDR2: KGHDR and SFDVKD. The CDR3 is made up of 16 amino acids. In DNA, the CDR3 is TGTGCCACCAGTGATTCCAGGGTTTATAGCAATCAGCCCCAGCATTTT. This codes for CATSDSRVYSNQPQHF.

The V gene is TRBV7-8, the J gene TRBJ2-2; no definite D call. The V end was cut by 0 bases, the J end by 6 bases, with 5 bases between. This CDR3 spans 13 amino acids. CDR1 is SGHVS and CDR2 is FQNEAQ in the germline V gene. Here the CDR3 DNA reads TGTGCCAGCAGCTTAGCGGTGGCCGGGGAGCTGTTTTTT. Its protein is CASSLAVAGELFF.

In DNA form, the CDR3 reads TGTGCCACCGGACTGAGCTCCTACAATGAGCAGTTCTTC. As protein: CATGLSSYNEQFF. V and J are TRBV15 and TRBJ2-1; D perhaps matches TRBD2 (5 bases). Germline CDR1 reads LNHNV; CDR2 reads YYDKDF (reference sequence). Trimming cost V 8 bases and J 0 bases, with 8 bases left between them. CDR3 length equals 13 residues.

The chain is built from TRBV29-1 and TRBJ1-4; D remains ambiguous. With 1 base removed from V and 3 bases from J, the gap between germline ends came to 9 bases. The V gene's germline CDR1 is SQVTM and CDR2 ANQGSEA. This CDR3 is built from 14 residues. Here the CDR3 DNA reads TGCAGCGTTGAAGGTTCCCAGGCTAATGAAAAACTGTTTTTT. Its protein product is CSVEGSQANEKLFF.

This clone was recorded once. The rearrangement joins TRBV27 to TRBJ2-3, with D possibly TRBD2 on 6 matching bases. The CDR3 length is 15 residues. The germline V gene encodes CDR1 MNHEY and CDR2 SMNVEV (reference sequence). Deletions cut 1 base from V and 2 bases from J, with 10 bases between. The DNA for the CDR3 is TGTGCCAGCAGTTTATTCGCGGGGAACACAGATACGCAGTATTTT. This codes for CASSLFAGNTDTQYF.

The chain combines TRBV19 with TRBJ2-5; D gene unclear. Germline V CDR1 and CDR2: LNHDA, SQIVND (reference sequence). Trimming took 1 base from V and 2 from J, leaving 8 bases between them. The length of the CDR3 is 14 residues. The CDR3 loop is CASSIGHPQETQYF. CDR3 sequence (DNA): TGTGCCAGTAGTATAGGCCACCCTCAAGAGACCCAGTACTTC.

The chain recombines TRBV7-6 with TRBJ1-6; 7 nucleotides line up with TRBD1. Germline V CDR1 and CDR2: SGHVS, FNYEAQ. Losses at the gene ends were 6 bases for V and 9 bases for J; bases not matched to a gene: 8. The CDR3 totals 14 residues. The CDR3 is CASSLTGVSSPLHF. The CDR3 nucleotides read TGTGCCAGCAGTCTTACAGGGGTTAGTTCACCCCTCCACTTT. The full variable domain, its missing parts supplied by reference TRBV7-6 and TRBJ1-6, is GAGVSQSPRYKVTKRGQDVALRCDPISGHVSLYWYRQALGQGPEFLTYFNYEAQQDKSGLPNDRFSAERPEGSISTLTIQRTEQRDSAMYRCASSLTGVSSPLHFGNGTRLTVT.

This chain connects TRBV21-1 to TRBJ2-3; the table's D call TRBD2 went unverified against the DNA. TRBV21-1 corresponds to a pseudogene. CDR3 length equals 18 residues. The DNA of the CDR3 is TGTGCTACCTGCCGCGGGAGGCCCCCTAAAGCTAGCACAGATACGCAGTATTTT. Protein product: CATCRGRPPKASTDTQYF.

V and J are TRBV12-3 or TRBV12-4 and TRBJ1-2; TRBD1 might be the D (5 bases). The V end was cut by 3 bases, the J end by 5 bases, with 10 bases between. CDR3 length: 13 amino acids. The CDR3 DNA follows: TGTGCCAGCAGTTTGGGACCGTTGTATGGCTACACCTTC. This translates into CASSLGPLYGYTF.

The chain recombines TRBV6-4 with TRBJ1-2; tentatively, D is TRBD1 (6 bases). The germline V gene encodes CDR1 MRHNA and CDR2 SNTAGT. Trimming took 8 bases from V and 0 from J, leaving 13 bases between them. There are 14 residues in the CDR3. The CDR3 coding sequence is TGTGCCAGCTCACAGGGTCCCCCTAACTATGGCTACACCTTC. This codes for CASSQGPPNYGYTF.

The chain carries TRBV27 and TRBJ1-1; possible D gene TRBD1, 6 bases. V shed 6 bases and J shed 8 bases, with 16 bases lying between them. Germline assignment: CDR1 MNHEY and CDR2 SMNVEV (reference sequence). The CDR3 covers 13 residues. CDR3 sequence: CASRAQGGREAFF. The CDR3 DNA reads TGTGCCAGCAGAGCGCAAGGGGGTCGGGAAGCTTTCTTT.

The chain is built from TRBV19 and TRBJ1-1, with a tentative D call TRBD1 (6 bases). There are 13 residues in the CDR3. Deletions cut 10 bases from V and 2 bases from J, with 14 bases between. Per the germline V gene, CDR1 is LNHDA and CDR2 is SQIVND (reference sequence). CDR3 residues: CATQGGGNTEAFF. The CDR3 nucleotides are TGTGCCACCCAGGGAGGGGGAAACACTGAAGCTTTCTTT.

This chain connects TRBV7-2 to TRBJ2-7, with D hard to call. The CDR3 runs 13 residues. Germline V CDR1 and CDR2: SGHTA, FQGNSA. V was pared by 0 bases and J by 6 bases, with 9 bases between. The CDR3 protein is CASSLAFTGEQYF. The CDR3, as DNA: TGTGCCAGCAGCTTAGCGTTTACCGGCGAGCAGTACTTC. Full variable domain (missing parts from reference TRBV7-2 and TRBJ2-7): GAGVSQSPSNKVTEKGKDVELRCDPISGHTALYWYRQSLGQGLEFLIYFQGNSAPDKSGLPSDRFSAERTGGSVSTLTIQRTQQEDSAVYLCASSLAFTGEQYFGPGTRLTVT.

The chain employs TRBV6-4 and TRBJ1-2; 7 bases are shared with TRBD1. V lost 6 bases, J lost 3 bases, and 4 bases stayed unmatched. This CDR3 is built from 13 residues. From germline, CDR1 is MRHNA and CDR2 SNTAGT. The CDR3 reads CASSRQGHYGYTF. The CDR3 region has the DNA TGTGCCAGCAGCCGACAGGGTCACTATGGCTACACCTTC.

V is TRBV5-1 and J is TRBJ2-1; 9 bases are a match to TRBD1. Trimming cost V 4 bases and J 7 bases; bases outside gene matches: 6. Germline CDR1 SGHRS, CDR2 YFSETQ. The length of the CDR3 is 14 residues. CDR3 in amino acids: CASSLGTGYNEQFF. The CDR3, as DNA: TGCGCCAGCAGCCTCGGGACAGGGTATAATGAGCAGTTCTTC.

This clone appeared a single time. The rearrangement joins TRBV29-1 to TRBJ2-5; tentative D call: TRBD2 (6 bases). CDR1 and CDR2 from the germline V gene are SQVTM and ANQGSEA. CDR3 length: 15 amino acids. V lost 8 bases, J lost 4 bases, and 23 bases lay in between. The DNA for the CDR3 is TGCAGCTCACGAATATCAGCATCGCGGGGAGAGACCCAGTACTTC. Translated, it gives CSSRISASRGETQYF.

The rearrangement joins TRBV19 to TRBJ2-1, with 10 positions matching TRBD2. Per germline, CDR1 LNHDA and CDR2 SQIVND (reference sequence). The CDR3 spans 16 residues. V lost 5 bases, J lost 0 bases, and 4 bases stayed unmatched. The CDR3 is CASSFPSGSSYNEQFF. As DNA, the CDR3 is TGTGCCAGTAGTTTCCCTAGCGGGAGCTCCTACAATGAGCAGTTCTTC. Full variable domain (outside the CDR3, taken from reference TRBV19 and TRBJ2-1): DGGITQSPKYLFRKEGQNVTLSCEQNLNHDAMYWYRQDPGQGLRLIYYSQIVNDFQKGDIAEGYSVSREKKESFPLTVTSAQKNPTAFYLCASSFPSGSSYNEQFFGPGTRLTVL.

The chain carries TRBV28 and TRBJ1-1; 9 nucleotides agree with TRBD1. V was clipped by 6 bases and J by 2 bases; unmatched bases: 4. The germline V gene encodes CDR1 MDHEN and CDR2 SYDVKM. This CDR3 is 14 amino acids long. The CDR3 sequence: CASRGQGQNTEAFF. The CDR3 nucleotides are TGTGCCAGCAGAGGACAGGGGCAAAACACTGAAGCTTTCTTT.

The rearrangement joins TRBV12-5 to TRBJ2-7, with D possibly matching TRBD2 (5 bases). V was clipped by 3 bases and J by 3 bases, with 15 bases between them. The CDR3 runs to 15 residues. CDR1 is LGHNT, CDR2 FRNRAP, per germline. The CDR3 is CASGFSGSRNYEQYV. The CDR3 bases are TGTGCTAGTGGTTTTTCGGGGTCCAGGAACTACGAGCAGTACGTC.

The rearrangement links TRBV6-5 to TRBJ1-6; TRBD1 might be the D (5 bases). Germline lookup yields CDR1 MNHEY and CDR2 SVGAGI. The CDR3 is made up of 14 amino acids. The ends were cut back, 4 bases at V and 5 bases at J, with 9 bases in the middle. This chain's CDR3 is CASSSQGHNSPLHF. The CDR3 DNA reads as TGTGCCAGCAGTTCCCAGGGCCATAATTCACCCCTCCACTTT.